A single T cell receptor beta chain is shown here with its context. Its specificity is unknown. Generated by immunoSEQ multiplex PCR, the TCRdb table keeps only in-frame clones and is missing some. This sample's table has over 120,000 clones. This entry is derived from a study of T cell responses to AZD1222 COVID-19 vaccine. Study results and limitations: Spike-specific TCR breadth and depth went up after people got two AZD1222 doses.

The CDR3 contains 13 residues. Trimming removed 5 bases from V and 1 base from J, with 8 bases in between. From germline, CDR1 is LNHNV and CDR2 YYDKDF (reference sequence). V and J are TRBV15 and TRBJ1-1; D is unclear. The specimen was peripheral blood. This TCR was recovered from an adult in good health. In nucleotides, the CDR3 is TGTGCCACCAGCGGGGAACGGAACACTGAAGCTTTCTTT. This sequence encodes CATSGERNTEAFF.